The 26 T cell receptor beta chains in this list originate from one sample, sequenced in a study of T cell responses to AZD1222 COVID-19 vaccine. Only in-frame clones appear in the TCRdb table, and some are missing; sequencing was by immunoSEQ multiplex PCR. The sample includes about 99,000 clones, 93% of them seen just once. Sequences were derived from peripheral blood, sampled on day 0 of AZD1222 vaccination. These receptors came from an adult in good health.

For the CDR3, the DNA is TGTGCCAGCAGCTTGGATTCGCGAGTGGGCCATACGCAGTATTTT. Amino acids: CASSLDSRVGHTQYF. The genes are TRBV5-5 and TRBJ2-3; D uncertain. Germline CDR1 SGHKS, CDR2 YYEKEE (reference sequence). V dropped 0 bases and J dropped 7 bases, with 15 bases sitting between them. The CDR3 sequence is 15 residues long.

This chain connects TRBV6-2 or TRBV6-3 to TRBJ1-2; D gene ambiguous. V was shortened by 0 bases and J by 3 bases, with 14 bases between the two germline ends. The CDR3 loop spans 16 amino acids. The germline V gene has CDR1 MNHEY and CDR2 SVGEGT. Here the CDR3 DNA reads TGTGCCAGCAGTTACTCGGGTTCACCCAATGACTATGGCTACACCTTC. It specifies CASSYSGSPNDYGYTF.

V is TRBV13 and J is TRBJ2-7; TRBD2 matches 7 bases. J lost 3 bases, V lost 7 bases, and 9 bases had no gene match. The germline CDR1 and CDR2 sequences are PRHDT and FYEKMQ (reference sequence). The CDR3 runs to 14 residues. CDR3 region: CASTASGANYEQYF. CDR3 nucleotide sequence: TGTGCCAGCACCGCGAGCGGGGCCAACTACGAGCAGTACTTC.

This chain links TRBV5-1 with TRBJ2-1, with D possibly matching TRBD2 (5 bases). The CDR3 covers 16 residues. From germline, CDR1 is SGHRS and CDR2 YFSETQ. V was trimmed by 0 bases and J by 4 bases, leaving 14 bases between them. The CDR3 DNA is TGCGCCAGCAGCTTGGGACCCAGCGGCCAATACAATGAGCAGTTCTTC. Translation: CASSLGPSGQYNEQFF.

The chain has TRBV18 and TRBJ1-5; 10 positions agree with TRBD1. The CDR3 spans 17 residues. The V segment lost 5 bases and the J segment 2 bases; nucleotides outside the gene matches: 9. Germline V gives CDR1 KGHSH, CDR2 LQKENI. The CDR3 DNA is TGTGCCAGCTCAGACAAGACAGGGGGCGCGGGCAATCAGCCCCAGCATTTT. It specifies CASSDKTGGAGNQPQHF.

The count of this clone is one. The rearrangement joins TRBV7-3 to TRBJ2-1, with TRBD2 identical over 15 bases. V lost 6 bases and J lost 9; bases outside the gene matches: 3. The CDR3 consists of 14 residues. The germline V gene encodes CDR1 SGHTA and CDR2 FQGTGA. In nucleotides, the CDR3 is TGTGCCAGCAGATCGGGACTAGCGGGAGGTGAGCAGTTCTTC. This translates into CASRSGLAGGEQFF.

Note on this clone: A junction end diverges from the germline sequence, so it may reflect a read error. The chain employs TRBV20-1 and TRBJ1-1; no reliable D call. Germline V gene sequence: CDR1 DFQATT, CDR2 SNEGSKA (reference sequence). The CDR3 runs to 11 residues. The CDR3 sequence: CSVRRVAEAFF. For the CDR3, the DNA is TGCAGTGTTAGAAGAGTAGCTGAAGCTTTCTTT.

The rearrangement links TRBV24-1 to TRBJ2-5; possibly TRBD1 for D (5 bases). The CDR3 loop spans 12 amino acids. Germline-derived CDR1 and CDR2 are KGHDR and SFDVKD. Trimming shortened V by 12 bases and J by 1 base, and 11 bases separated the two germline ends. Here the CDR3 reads CAAGPSQETQYF. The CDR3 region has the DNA TGTGCCGCAGGGCCGAGCCAAGAGACCCAGTACTTC.

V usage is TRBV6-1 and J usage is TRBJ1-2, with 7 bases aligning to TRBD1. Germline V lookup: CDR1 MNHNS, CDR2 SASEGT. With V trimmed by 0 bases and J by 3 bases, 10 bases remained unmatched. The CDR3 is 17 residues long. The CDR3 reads CASSEALRGGRHYGYTF. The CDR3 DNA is TGTGCCAGCAGTGAAGCGCTTCGAGGGGGCCGGCACTATGGCTACACCTTC.

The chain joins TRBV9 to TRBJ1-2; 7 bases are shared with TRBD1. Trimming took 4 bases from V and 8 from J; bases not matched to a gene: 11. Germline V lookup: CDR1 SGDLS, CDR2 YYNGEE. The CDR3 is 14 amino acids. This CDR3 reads CASSPGTAPEGYTF. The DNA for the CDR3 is TGTGCCAGCAGCCCCGGGACAGCTCCTGAGGGCTACACCTTC.

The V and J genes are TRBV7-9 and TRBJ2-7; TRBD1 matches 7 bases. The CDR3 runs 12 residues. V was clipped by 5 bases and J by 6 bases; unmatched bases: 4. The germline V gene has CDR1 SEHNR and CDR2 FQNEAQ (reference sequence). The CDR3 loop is CASSGAGGEQYF. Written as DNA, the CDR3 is TGTGCCAGCAGCGGCGCAGGGGGCGAGCAGTACTTC.

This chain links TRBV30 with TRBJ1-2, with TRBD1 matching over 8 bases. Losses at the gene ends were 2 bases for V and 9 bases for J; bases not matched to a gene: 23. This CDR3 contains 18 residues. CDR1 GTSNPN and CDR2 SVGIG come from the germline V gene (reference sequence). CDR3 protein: CAWSLGGVARGHPQSYTF. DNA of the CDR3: TGTGCCTGGAGTCTCGGGGGGGTTGCCAGGGGGCACCCTCAGAGCTACACCTTC. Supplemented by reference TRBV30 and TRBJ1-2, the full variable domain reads SQTIHQWPATLVQPVGSPLSLECTVEGTSNPNLYWYRQAAGRGLQLLFYSVGIGQISSEVPQNLSASRPQDRQFILSSKKLLLSDSGFYLCAWSLGGVARGHPQSYTFGSGTRLTVV.

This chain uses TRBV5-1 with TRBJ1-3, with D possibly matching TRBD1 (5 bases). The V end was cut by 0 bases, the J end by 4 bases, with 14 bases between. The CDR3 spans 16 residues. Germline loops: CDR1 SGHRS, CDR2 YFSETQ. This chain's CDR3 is CASSLDAWGDGNTIYF. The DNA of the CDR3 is TGCGCCAGCAGCTTGGATGCATGGGGGGACGGAAACACCATATATTTT.

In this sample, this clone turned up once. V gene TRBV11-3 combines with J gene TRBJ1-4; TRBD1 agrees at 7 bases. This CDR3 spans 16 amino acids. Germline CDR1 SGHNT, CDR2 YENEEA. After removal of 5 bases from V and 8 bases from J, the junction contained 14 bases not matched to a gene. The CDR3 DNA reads TGTGCCAGCAGCCCTCACCGAGACAGGGTAAACGAAAAACTGTTTTTT. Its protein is CASSPHRDRVNEKLFF.

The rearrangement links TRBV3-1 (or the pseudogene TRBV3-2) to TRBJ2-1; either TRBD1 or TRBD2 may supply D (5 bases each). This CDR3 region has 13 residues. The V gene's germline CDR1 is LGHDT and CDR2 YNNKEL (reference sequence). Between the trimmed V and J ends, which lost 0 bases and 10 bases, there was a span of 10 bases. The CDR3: CASSQDWGSEQFF. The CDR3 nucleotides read TGTGCCAGCAGCCAAGATTGGGGGTCCGAGCAGTTCTTC.

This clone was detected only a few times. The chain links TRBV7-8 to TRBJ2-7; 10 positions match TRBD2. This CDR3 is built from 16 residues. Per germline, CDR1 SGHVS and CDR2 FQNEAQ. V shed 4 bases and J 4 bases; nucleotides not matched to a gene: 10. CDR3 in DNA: TGTGCCAGCAGCTCGCGAACCGGGACTAGCGTATACGAGCAGTACTTC. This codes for CASSSRTGTSVYEQYF.

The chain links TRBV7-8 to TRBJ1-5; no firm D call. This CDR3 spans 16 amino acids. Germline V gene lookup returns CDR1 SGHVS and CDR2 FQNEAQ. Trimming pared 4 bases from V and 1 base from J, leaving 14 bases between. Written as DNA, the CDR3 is TGTGCCAGCAGCTCTATGCCCGGCGGGAGCAATCAGCCCCAGCATTTT. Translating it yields CASSSMPGGSNQPQHF.

The CDR3, as DNA: TGCGCCAGCAGCTTGGTATCTCAGGGTGAAGCTTTCTTT. Its protein product is CASSLVSQGEAFF. The gene calls are TRBV5-1 and TRBJ1-1, with TRBD1 as a possible D gene (5 bases). The CDR3 has 13 residues. V was pared by 0 bases and J by 7 bases, with 10 bases between. CDR1 is SGHRS and CDR2 is YFSETQ in the germline V gene.

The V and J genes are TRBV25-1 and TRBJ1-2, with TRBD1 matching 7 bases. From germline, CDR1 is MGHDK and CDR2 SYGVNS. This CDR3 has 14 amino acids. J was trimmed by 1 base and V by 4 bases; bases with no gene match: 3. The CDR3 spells CASSGDSNNYGYTF. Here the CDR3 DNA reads TGTGCCAGCAGTGGGGACAGCAATAACTATGGCTACACCTTC.

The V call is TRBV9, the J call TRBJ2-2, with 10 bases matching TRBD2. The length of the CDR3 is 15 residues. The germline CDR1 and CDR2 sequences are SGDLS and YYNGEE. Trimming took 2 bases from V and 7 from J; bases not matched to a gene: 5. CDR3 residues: CASSVQREGRGELFF. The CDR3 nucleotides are TGTGCCAGCAGCGTTCAGCGGGAGGGCCGCGGGGAGCTGTTTTTT.

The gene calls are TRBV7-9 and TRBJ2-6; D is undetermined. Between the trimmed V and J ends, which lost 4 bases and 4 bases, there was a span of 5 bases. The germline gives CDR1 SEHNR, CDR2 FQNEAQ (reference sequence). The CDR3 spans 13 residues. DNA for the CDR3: TGTGCCAGCAGCTGGGTGGGGGCCAACGTCCTGACTTTC. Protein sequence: CASSWVGANVLTF. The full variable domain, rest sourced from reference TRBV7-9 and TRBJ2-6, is DTGVSQNPRHKITKRGQNVTFRCDPISEHNRLYWYRQTLGQGPEFLTYFQNEAQLEKSRLLSDRFSAERPKGSFSTLEIQRTEQGDSAMYLCASSWVGANVLTFGAGSRLTVL.

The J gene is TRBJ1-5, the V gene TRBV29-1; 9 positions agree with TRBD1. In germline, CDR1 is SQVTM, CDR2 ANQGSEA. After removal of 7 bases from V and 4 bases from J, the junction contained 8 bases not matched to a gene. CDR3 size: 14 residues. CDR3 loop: CSATGTGLNQPQHF. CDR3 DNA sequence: TGCAGCGCTACCGGGACAGGGTTAAATCAGCCCCAGCATTTT.

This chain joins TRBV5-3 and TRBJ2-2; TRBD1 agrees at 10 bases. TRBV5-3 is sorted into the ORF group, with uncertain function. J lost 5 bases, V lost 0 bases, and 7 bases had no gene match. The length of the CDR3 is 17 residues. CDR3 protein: CARSLVRTGGETGELFF. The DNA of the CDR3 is TGTGCCAGAAGCTTGGTGAGGACAGGGGGTGAGACCGGGGAGCTGTTTTTT.

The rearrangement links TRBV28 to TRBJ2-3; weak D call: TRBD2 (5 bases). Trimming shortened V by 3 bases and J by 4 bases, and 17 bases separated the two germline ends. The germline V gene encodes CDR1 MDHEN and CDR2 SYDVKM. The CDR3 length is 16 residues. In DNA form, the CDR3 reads TGTGCCAGCAGTTTTTTGGAGGTTGGCCGTCCAGATACGCAGTATTTT. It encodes CASSFLEVGRPDTQYF.

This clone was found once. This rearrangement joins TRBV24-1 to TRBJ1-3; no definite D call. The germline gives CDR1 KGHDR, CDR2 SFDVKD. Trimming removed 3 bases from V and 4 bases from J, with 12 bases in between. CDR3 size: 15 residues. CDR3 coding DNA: TGTGCCACCAGTGATCCCCGCGAGGCCGGAAACACCATATATTTT. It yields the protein CATSDPREAGNTIYF.

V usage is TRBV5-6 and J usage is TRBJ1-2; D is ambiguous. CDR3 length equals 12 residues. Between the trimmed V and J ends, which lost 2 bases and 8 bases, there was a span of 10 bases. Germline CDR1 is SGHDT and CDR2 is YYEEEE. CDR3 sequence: CASSFRREGYTF. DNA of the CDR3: TGTGCCAGCAGCTTCAGAAGGGAAGGCTACACCTTC.